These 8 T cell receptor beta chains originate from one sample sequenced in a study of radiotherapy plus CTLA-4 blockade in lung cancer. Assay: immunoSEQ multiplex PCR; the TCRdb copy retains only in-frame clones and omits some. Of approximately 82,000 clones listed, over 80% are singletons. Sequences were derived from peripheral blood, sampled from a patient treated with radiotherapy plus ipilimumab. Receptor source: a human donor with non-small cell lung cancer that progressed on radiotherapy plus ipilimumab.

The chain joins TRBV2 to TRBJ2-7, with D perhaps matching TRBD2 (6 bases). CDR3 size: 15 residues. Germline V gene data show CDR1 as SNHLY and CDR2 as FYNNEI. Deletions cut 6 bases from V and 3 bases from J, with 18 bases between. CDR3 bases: TGTGCCAGCAGCACATATACCCGACTAGACTACGAGCAGTACTTC. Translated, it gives CASSTYTRLDYEQYF.

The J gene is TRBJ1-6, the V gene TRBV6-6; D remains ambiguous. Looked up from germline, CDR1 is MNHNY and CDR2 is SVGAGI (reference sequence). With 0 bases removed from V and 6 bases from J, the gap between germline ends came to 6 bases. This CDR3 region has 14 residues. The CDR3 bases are TGTGCCAGCAGTTACTCTGGGCGTAATTCACCCCTCCACTTT. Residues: CASSYSGRNSPLHF.

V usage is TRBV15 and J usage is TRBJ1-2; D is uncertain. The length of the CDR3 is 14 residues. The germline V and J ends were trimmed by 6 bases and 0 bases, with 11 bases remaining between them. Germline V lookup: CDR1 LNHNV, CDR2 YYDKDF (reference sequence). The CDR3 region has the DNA TGTGCCACCAGGGGGATTTCCGCTAACTATGGCTACACCTTC. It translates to CATRGISANYGYTF.

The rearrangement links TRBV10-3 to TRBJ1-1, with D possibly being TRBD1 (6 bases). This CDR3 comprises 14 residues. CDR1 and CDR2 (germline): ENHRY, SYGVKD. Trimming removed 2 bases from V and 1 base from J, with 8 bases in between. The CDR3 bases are TGTGCCATCAGTGAGGGACAGCCGAACACTGAAGCTTTCTTT. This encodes CAISEGQPNTEAFF.

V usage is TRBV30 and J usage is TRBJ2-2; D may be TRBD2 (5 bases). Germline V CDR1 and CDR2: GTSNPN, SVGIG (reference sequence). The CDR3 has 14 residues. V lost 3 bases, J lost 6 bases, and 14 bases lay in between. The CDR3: CAWSPTRGAGELFF. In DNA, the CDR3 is TGTGCCTGGAGCCCGACCCGGGGTGCCGGGGAGCTGTTTTTT.

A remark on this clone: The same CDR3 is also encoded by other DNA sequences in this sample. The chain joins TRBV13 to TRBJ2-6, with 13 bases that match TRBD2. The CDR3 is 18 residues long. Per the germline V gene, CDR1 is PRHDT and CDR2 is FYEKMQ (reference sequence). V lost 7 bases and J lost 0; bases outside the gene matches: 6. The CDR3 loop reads CASKGLAGADSGANVLTF. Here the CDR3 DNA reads TGTGCCAGCAAAGGACTAGCGGGGGCCGACTCTGGGGCCAACGTCCTGACTTTC.

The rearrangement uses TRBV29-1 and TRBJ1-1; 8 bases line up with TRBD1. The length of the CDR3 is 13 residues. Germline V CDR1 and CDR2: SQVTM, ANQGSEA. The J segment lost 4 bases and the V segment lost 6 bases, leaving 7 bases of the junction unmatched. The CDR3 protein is CSVATGVSTEAFF. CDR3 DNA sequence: TGCAGCGTCGCGACAGGGGTGAGCACTGAAGCTTTCTTT.

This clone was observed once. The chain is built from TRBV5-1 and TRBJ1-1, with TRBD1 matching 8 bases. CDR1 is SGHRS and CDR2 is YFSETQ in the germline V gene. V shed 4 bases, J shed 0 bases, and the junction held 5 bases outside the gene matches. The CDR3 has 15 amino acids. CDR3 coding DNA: TGCGCCAGCAGCGGGGGGACAGGCCTGAACACTGAAGCTTTCTTT. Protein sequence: CASSGGTGLNTEAFF.